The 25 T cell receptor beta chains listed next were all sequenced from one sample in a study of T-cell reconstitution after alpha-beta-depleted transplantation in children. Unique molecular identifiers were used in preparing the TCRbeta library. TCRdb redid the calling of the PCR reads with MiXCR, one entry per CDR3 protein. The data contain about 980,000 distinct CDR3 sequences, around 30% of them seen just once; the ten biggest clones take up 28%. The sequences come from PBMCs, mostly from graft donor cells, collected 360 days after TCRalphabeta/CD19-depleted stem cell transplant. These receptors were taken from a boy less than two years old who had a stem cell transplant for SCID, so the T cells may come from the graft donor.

DNA of the CDR3: TGTGCCAGCAGTCAACGGGACAGGGGTAATTCACCCCTCCACTTT. It codes for CASSQRDRGNSPLHF. The V gene is TRBV12-3 or TRBV12-4, the J gene TRBJ1-6, with TRBD1 matching over 10 bases. The V and J ends lost 5 bases and 6 bases, in that order; junction bases with no gene match: 4. CDR3 size: 15 residues.

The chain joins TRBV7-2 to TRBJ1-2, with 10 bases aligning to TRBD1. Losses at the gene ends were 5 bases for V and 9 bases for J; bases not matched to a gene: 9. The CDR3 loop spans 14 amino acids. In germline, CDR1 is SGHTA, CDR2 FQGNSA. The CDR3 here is CASSPGTGELRYTF. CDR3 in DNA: TGTGCCAGCAGCCCCGGGACAGGGGAGTTACGCTACACCTTC.

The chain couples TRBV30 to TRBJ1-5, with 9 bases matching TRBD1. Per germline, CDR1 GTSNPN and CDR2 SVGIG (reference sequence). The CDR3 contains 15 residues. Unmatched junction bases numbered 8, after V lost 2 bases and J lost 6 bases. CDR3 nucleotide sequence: TGTGCCTGGAGTAAGGACAGGGGAGTGGGTCAGCCCCAGCATTTT. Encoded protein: CAWSKDRGVGQPQHF. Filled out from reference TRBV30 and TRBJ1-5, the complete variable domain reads SQTIHQWPATLVQPVGSPLSLECTVEGTSNPNLYWYRQAAGRGLQLLFYSVGIGQISSEVPQNLSASRPQDRQFILSSKKLLLSDSGFYLCAWSKDRGVGQPQHFGDGTRLSIL.

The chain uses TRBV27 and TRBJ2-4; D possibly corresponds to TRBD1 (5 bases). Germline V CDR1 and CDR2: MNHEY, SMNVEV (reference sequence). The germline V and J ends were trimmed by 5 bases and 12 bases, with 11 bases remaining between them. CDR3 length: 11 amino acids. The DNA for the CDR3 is TGTGCCAGCAGTCGTGGGGCCGATCAGTACTTC. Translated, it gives CASSRGADQYF.

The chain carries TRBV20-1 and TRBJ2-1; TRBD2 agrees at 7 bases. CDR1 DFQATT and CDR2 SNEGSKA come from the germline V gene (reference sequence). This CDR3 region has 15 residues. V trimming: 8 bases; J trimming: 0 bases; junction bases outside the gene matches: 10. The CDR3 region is CSTRPGLSSYNEQFF. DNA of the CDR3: TGCAGTACTCGGCCGGGACTAAGCTCCTACAATGAGCAGTTCTTC.

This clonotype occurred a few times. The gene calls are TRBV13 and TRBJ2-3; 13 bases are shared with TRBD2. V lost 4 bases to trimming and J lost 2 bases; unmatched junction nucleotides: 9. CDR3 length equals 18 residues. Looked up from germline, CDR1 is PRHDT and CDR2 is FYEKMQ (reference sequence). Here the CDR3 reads CASSWWTSGGETTDTQYF. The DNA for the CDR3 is TGTGCCAGCAGCTGGTGGACTAGCGGGGGCGAAACCACAGATACGCAGTATTTT.

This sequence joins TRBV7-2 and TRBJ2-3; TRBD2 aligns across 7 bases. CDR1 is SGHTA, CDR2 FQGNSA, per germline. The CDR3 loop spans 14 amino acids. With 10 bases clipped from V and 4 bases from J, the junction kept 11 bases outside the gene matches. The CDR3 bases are TGTGCCACGGCGGTCGGGGGGAGGGCAGATACGCAGTATTTT. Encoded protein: CATAVGGRADTQYF.

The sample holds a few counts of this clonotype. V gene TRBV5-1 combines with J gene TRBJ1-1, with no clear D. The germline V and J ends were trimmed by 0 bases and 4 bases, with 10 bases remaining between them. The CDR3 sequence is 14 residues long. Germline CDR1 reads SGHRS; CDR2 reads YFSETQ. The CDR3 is CASSLEDRSTEAFF. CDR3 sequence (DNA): TGCGCCAGCAGCTTGGAGGACCGGAGCACTGAAGCTTTCTTT. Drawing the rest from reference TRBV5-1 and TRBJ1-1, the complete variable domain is KAGVTQTPRYLIKTRGQQVTLSCSPISGHRSVSWYQQTPGQGLQFLFEYFSETQRNKGNFPGRFSGRQFSNSRSEMNVSTLELGDSALYLCASSLEDRSTEAFFGQGTRLTVV.

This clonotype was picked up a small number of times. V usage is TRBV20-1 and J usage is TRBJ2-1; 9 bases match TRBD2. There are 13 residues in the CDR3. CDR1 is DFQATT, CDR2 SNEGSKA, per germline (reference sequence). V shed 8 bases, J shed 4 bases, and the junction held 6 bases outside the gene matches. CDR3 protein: CSTWRGGYNEQFF. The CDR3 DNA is TGCAGTACCTGGCGGGGGGGTTACAATGAGCAGTTCTTC.

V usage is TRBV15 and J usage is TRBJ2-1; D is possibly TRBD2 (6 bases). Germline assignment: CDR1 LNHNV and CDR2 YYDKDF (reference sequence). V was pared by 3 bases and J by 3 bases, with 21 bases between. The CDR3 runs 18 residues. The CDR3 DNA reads TGTGCCACCAGCAGGACCCCTTCTAGCGTCGGGGGCTACAATGAGCAGTTCTTC. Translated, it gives CATSRTPSSVGGYNEQFF.

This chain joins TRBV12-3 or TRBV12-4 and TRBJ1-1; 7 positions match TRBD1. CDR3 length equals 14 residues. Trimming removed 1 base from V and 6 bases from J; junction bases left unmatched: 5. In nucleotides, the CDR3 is TGTGCCAGCAGTTTAGACAGGGGTTTGCCTGAAGCTTTCTTT. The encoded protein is CASSLDRGLPEAFF.

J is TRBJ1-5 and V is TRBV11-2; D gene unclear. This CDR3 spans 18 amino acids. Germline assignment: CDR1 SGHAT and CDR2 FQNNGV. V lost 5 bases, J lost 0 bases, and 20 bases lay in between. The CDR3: CASSGGLRPGYSNQPQHF. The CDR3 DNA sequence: TGTGCCAGCAGCGGAGGTCTTCGGCCTGGGTATAGCAATCAGCCCCAGCATTTT.

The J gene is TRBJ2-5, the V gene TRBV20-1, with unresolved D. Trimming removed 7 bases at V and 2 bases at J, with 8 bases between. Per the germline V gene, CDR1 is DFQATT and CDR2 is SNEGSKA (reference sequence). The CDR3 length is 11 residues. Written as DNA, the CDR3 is TGCAGTGTACGTGGGCAAGAGACCCAGTACTTC. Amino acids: CSVRGQETQYF.

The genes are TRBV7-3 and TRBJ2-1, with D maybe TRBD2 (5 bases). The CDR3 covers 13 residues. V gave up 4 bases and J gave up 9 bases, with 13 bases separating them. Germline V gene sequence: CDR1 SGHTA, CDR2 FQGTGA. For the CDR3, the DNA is TGTGCCAGCAGCTGGGTCGTAGGGAGTGAGCAGTTCTTC. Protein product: CASSWVVGSEQFF.

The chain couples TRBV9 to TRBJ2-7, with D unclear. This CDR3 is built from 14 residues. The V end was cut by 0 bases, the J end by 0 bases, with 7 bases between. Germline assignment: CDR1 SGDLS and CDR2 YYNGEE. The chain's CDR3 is CASSVDVSSYEQYF. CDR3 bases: TGTGCCAGCAGCGTAGACGTGAGCTCCTACGAGCAGTACTTC.

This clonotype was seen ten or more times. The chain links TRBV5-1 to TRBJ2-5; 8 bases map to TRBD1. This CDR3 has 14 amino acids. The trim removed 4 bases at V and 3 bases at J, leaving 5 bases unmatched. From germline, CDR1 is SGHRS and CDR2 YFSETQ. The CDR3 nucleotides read TGCGCCAGCAGCATGATGACAGGGGAAGAGACCCAGTACTTC. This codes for CASSMMTGEETQYF.

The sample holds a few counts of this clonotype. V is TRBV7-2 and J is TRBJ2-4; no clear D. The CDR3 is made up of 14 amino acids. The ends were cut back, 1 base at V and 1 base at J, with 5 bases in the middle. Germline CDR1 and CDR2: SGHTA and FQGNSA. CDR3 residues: CASSLVQAKNIQYF. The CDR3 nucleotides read TGTGCCAGCAGCTTAGTTCAGGCCAAAAACATTCAGTACTTC.

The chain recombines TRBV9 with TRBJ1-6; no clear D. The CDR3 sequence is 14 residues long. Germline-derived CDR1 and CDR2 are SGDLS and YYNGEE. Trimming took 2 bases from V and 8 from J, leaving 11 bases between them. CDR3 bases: TGTGCCAGCAGCGTGGGAGACCGAGATTCACCCCTCCACTTT. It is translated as CASSVGDRDSPLHF.

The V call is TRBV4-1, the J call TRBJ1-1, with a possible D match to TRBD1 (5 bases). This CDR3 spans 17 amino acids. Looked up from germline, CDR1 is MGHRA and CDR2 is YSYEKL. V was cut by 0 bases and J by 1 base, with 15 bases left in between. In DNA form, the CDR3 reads TGCGCCAGCAGCCAAGACAACCCGGGACGGTGGAACACTGAAGCTTTCTTT. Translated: CASSQDNPGRWNTEAFF.

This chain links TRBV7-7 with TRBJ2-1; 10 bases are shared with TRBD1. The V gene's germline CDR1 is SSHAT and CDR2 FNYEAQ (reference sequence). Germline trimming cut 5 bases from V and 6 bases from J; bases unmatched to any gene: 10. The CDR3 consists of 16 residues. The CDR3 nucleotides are TGTGCCAGCAGCCCTGGACAGGGGGACTGGGGCAATGAGCAGTTCTTC. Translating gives CASSPGQGDWGNEQFF.

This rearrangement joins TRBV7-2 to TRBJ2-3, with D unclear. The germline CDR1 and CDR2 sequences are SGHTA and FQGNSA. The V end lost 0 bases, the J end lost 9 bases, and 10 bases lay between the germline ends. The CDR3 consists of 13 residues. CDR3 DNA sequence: TGTGCCAGCAGCTTAGCGCGGTACAACACGCAGTATTTT. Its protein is CASSLARYNTQYF.

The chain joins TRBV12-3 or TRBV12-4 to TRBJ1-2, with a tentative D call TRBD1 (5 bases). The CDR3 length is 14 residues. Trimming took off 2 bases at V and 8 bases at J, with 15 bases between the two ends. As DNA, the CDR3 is TGTGCCAGCAGTTTATGGCGCAGGGAGGGAGGCTACACCTTC. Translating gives CASSLWRREGGYTF.

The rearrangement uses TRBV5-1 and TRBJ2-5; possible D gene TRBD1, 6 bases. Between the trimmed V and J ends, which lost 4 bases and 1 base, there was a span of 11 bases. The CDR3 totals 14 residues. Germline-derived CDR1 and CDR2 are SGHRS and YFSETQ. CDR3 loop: CASSHSQGQETQYF. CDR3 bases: TGCGCCAGCAGCCATTCACAGGGCCAAGAGACCCAGTACTTC.

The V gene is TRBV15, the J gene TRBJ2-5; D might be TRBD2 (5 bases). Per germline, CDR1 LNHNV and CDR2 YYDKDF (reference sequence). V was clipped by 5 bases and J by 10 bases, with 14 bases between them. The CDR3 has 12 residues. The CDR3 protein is CATSPPNRDQYF. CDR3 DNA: TGTGCCACCAGCCCCCCAAATCGGGACCAGTACTTC.

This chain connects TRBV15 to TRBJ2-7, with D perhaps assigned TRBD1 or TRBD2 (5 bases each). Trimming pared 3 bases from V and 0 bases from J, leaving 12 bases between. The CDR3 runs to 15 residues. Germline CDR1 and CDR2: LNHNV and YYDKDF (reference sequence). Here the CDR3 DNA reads TGTGCCACCAGCAGGGGACGGGGAAGCTCCTACGAGCAGTACTTC. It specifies CATSRGRGSSYEQYF.